This is a list of T cell receptor beta chains from one sample in a study of blood T cells in healthy people across ages. Each CDR3 protein is one row after TCRdb ran MiXCR on the 5' RACE reads. The repertoire consists of 1.5 million to 2 million distinct CDR3 sequences, with roughly 27% occurring once and the leading ten covering 7.7%. Sequenced material: blood. These receptors were obtained from a woman in her 30s in good health. The CDR3 runs from the conserved cysteine through the conserved F or W. Fields, in order: CDR3 protein, CDR3 DNA, V gene, clone size, J gene, D gene. A D gene is named only where the DNA matches it firmly. Size is omitted from some rows. Given values are once, few, many or a class for expanded clones.

CDR3: CASSLSSGRGEQYF
DNA: TGTGCCAGCAGTTTATCTAGCGGGAGGGGCGAGCAGTACTTC
V: TRBV12-3/TRBV12-4
size: few
J: TRBJ2-7
D: TRBD2

CDR3: CASSTYNYGYTF
DNA: TGTGCCAGCAGCACATATAACTATGGCTACACCTTC
V: TRBV5-5
size: -
J: TRBJ1-2
D: -

CDR3: CASSTSRGYEQYF
DNA: TGTGCCAGTAGTACTTCGAGAGGCTACGAGCAGTACTTC
V: TRBV19
size: few
J: TRBJ2-7
D: -

CDR3: CATSDLRGSTDTQYF
DNA: TGTGCCACCAGTGATTTAAGGGGTAGCACAGATACGCAGTATTTT
V: TRBV24-1
size: few
J: TRBJ2-3
D: -

CDR3: CASSLSGLLGEKLFF
DNA: TGTGCCAGCAGTTTATCAGGCCTCCTCGGTGAAAAACTGTTTTTT
V: TRBV7-9
size: -
J: TRBJ1-4
D: -

CDR3: CSFLREVSTDTQYF
DNA: TGCAGCTTTTTGAGGGAGGTTAGCACAGATACGCAGTATTTT
V: TRBV29-1
size: -
J: TRBJ2-3
D: -

CDR3: CATSRVASRPAEQFF
DNA: TGTGCCACCAGCAGAGTCGCTAGCCGGCCTGCGGAGCAGTTCTTC
V: TRBV15
size: few
J: TRBJ2-1
D: -

CDR3: CASSVGQVIDTQYF
DNA: TGTGCCAGCAGCGTGGGCCAGGTGATAGATACGCAGTATTTT
V: TRBV7-2
size: -
J: TRBJ2-3
D: -

CDR3: CASSQDRAGPGVLTF
DNA: TGCGCCAGCAGCCAAGATCGGGCAGGTCCAGGCGTCCTGACTTTC
V: TRBV4-1
size: many
J: TRBJ2-6
D: -

CDR3: CASSLESRRGPDTQYF
DNA: TGCGCCAGCAGCTTGGAATCCCGCCGTGGCCCGGATACGCAGTATTTT
V: TRBV5-1
size: -
J: TRBJ2-3
D: -

CDR3: CASSLSSGSTHEQFF
DNA: TGTGCCAGCAGCCTTTCTAGCGGGAGTACCCATGAGCAGTTCTTC
V: TRBV7-2
size: -
J: TRBJ2-1
D: TRBD2

CDR3: CASSDSGTSLVQYF
DNA: TGTGCCAGCTCCGACTCCGGGACTAGCTTGGTGCAGTACTTC
V: TRBV18
size: -
J: TRBJ2-5
D: TRBD2

CDR3: CASSAPGQGKDEQYF
DNA: TGTGCCAGCAGCGCACCGGGACAGGGGAAGGACGAGCAGTACTTC
V: TRBV7-9
size: few
J: TRBJ2-7
D: TRBD1

CDR3: CSAISQNTNAYEQYF
DNA: TGCAGTGCTATTTCCCAAAATACCAATGCCTACGAGCAGTACTTC
V: TRBV20-1
size: many
J: TRBJ2-7
D: -

CDR3: CASSLVDLTDTQYF
DNA: TGTGCCAGCAGCTTAGTTGACCTCACAGATACGCAGTATTTT
V: TRBV11-2
size: few
J: TRBJ2-3
D: -

CDR3: CASSYTGGAWNTEAFF
DNA: TGTGCCAGCAGCTACACAGGGGGCGCGTGGAACACTGAAGCTTTCTTT
V: TRBV7-2
size: -
J: TRBJ1-1
D: TRBD1

CDR3: CAISEIDGAGGAGGRNEQFF
DNA: TGTGCCATCAGTGAGATTGACGGGGCCGGGGGAGCGGGGGGGAGGAATGAGCAGTTCTTC
V: TRBV10-3
size: -
J: TRBJ2-1
D: TRBD2

CDR3: CASSAPLGRSYEQYF
DNA: TGTGCCAGCAGCGCCCCTTTGGGGCGATCCTACGAGCAGTACTTC
V: TRBV7-2
size: -
J: TRBJ2-7
D: -

CDR3: CSVDSGLAVYADTQYF
DNA: TGCAGCGTTGATTCGGGACTAGCGGTCTACGCAGATACGCAGTATTTT
V: TRBV29-1
size: many
J: TRBJ2-3
D: TRBD2

CDR3: CSAKDVGAGGKNIQYF
DNA: TGCAGTGCCAAAGATGTCGGAGCGGGAGGGAAAAACATTCAGTACTTC
V: TRBV20-1
size: -
J: TRBJ2-4
D: TRBD2

CDR3: CASSVGAGGAISDTQYF
DNA: TGCGCCAGCAGCGTCGGCGCGGGGGGCGCGATTTCAGATACGCAGTATTTT
V: TRBV5-1
size: -
J: TRBJ2-3
D: TRBD2

CDR3: CASSLAAGQYNEQFF
DNA: TGCGCCAGCAGCTTGGCCGCGGGGCAGTACAATGAGCAGTTCTTC
V: TRBV5-1
size: -
J: TRBJ2-1
D: -

CDR3: CASSRQGLSGANVLTF
DNA: TGTGCCAGCAGTAGACAGGGGTTGTCTGGGGCCAACGTCCTGACTTTC
V: TRBV27
size: -
J: TRBJ2-6
D: TRBD1

CDR3: CSVRSSGTGGAEQYF
DNA: TGCAGCGTGAGGAGCTCCGGGACAGGGGGCGCCGAGCAGTACTTC
V: TRBV29-1
size: many
J: TRBJ2-7
D: TRBD1

CDR3: CASSSRGGGGDTQYF
DNA: TGTGCCAGCAGTTCAAGAGGCGGGGGAGGGGATACGCAGTATTTT
V: TRBV7-3
size: -
J: TRBJ2-3
D: TRBD2

CDR3: CSARPGAIDEQYF
DNA: TGCAGTGCTAGACCCGGGGCCATCGACGAGCAGTACTTC
V: TRBV20-1
size: -
J: TRBJ2-7
D: -

CDR3: CASSSGTDRQNEKLFF
DNA: TGCGCCAGCTCTTCCGGGACAGATCGTCAAAATGAAAAACTGTTTTTT
V: TRBV5-1
size: -
J: TRBJ1-4
D: TRBD1

CDR3: CASSLAGLQEIQYF
DNA: TGTGCCAGCAGCTTAGCAGGGCTCCAAGAGATCCAGTACTTC
V: TRBV7-2
size: -
J: TRBJ2-5
D: -

CDR3: CASGTGGQRSSYNEQFF
DNA: TGTGCCAGCGGGACAGGGGGTCAGAGGAGCTCCTACAATGAGCAGTTCTTC
V: TRBV2
size: many
J: TRBJ2-1
D: TRBD1

CDR3: CAISDPRLAGEENEQFF
DNA: TGTGCCATCAGTGACCCTAGACTAGCGGGGGAGGAAAATGAGCAGTTCTTC
V: TRBV10-3
size: many
J: TRBJ2-1
D: TRBD2

CDR3: CASSRSPQETQYF
DNA: TGTGCCAGCAGCCGGTCTCCACAAGAGACCCAGTACTTC
V: TRBV3-1
size: -
J: TRBJ2-5
D: -

CDR3: CSAGREGGVYEQYF
DNA: TGCAGTGCTGGGCGGGAAGGAGGGGTATACGAGCAGTACTTC
V: TRBV20-1
size: -
J: TRBJ2-7
D: -

CDR3: CASSQEAIGVGQPQHF
DNA: TGCGCCAGCAGCCAAGAAGCGATCGGGGTAGGGCAGCCCCAGCATTTT
V: TRBV4-1
size: -
J: TRBJ1-5
D: -

CDR3: CSAKGRDGYTF
DNA: TGCAGTGCTAAGGGCAGGGATGGCTACACCTTC
V: TRBV20-1
size: -
J: TRBJ1-2
D: -

CDR3: CSARDVTGDETQYF
DNA: TGCAGTGCTAGAGATGTAACAGGCGATGAGACCCAGTACTTC
V: TRBV20-1
size: many
J: TRBJ2-5
D: -

CDR3: CSARDPGYNEQFF
DNA: TGCAGTGCTAGAGATCCCGGCTACAATGAGCAGTTCTTC
V: TRBV20-1
size: few
J: TRBJ2-1
D: -

CDR3: CASSQDLVVSGGNEQFF
DNA: TGCGCCAGCAGCCAAGATCTCGTCGTGTCGGGGGGCAATGAGCAGTTCTTC
V: TRBV4-1
size: -
J: TRBJ2-1
D: TRBD2

CDR3: CSATTGQGRPQHF
DNA: TGCAGTGCTACAACGGGACAGGGAAGACCCCAGCATTTT
V: TRBV20-1
size: few
J: TRBJ1-5
D: TRBD1

CDR3: CASSQEGGARTHNYEQYF
DNA: TGTGCCAGCAGCCAAGAAGGTGGGGCAAGAACGCATAACTACGAGCAGTACTTC
V: TRBV4-2
size: -
J: TRBJ2-7
D: -

CDR3: CASGRDREEQYF
DNA: TGTGCCAGCGGCCGGGACAGGGAAGAGCAGTACTTC
V: TRBV7-9
size: many
J: TRBJ2-7
D: TRBD1

CDR3: CSVEDRVDRDIYF
DNA: TGCAGCGTTGAAGATCGGGTTGACCGGGACATATACTTC
V: TRBV29-1
size: -
J: TRBJ2-4
D: -

CDR3: CASSLASGTGRYEQYF
DNA: TGTGCCAGCAGTTTAGCTTCCGGGACAGGGCGCTACGAGCAGTACTTC
V: TRBV12-3/TRBV12-4
size: many
J: TRBJ2-7
D: TRBD1

CDR3: CSARPTEYTEAFF
DNA: TGCAGTGCTAGACCCACAGAGTACACTGAAGCTTTCTTT
V: TRBV20-1
size: -
J: TRBJ1-1
D: -

CDR3: CSAQGLAGVQFF
DNA: TGCAGTGCCCAAGGACTAGCGGGGGTGCAGTTCTTC
V: TRBV20-1
size: -
J: TRBJ2-1
D: TRBD2

CDR3: CASSLQGAGLEAFF
DNA: TGTGCCAGCAGCTTACAAGGCGCAGGGCTTGAAGCTTTCTTT
V: TRBV7-9
size: -
J: TRBJ1-1
D: -

CDR3: CASSRGAGNSNQPQHF
DNA: TGTGCCAGCAGTAGAGGGGCGGGGAATAGCAATCAGCCCCAGCATTTT
V: TRBV12-3/TRBV12-4
size: -
J: TRBJ1-5
D: -

CDR3: CASSPGPEGSASYEQYF
DNA: TGTGCCAGCTCACCTGGCCCTGAGGGGTCGGCGTCCTACGAGCAGTACTTC
V: TRBV18
size: few
J: TRBJ2-7
D: -